This TCR beta chain was sequenced for a study of CD8 T cells in Susac syndrome. Study-wide points: When the CD4+ T cell repertoires of patients with Susac syndrome were examined, they did not show any clonal expansion.

About this clonotype: Antigen: not known.

RNA in amounts of roughly 0.5 to 1 ug was reverse transcribed with random hexamers. The CDR3 of TCR beta was amplified by immunoSEQ multiplex PCR across 54 Vbeta and 13 Jbeta. TCRdb called the immunoSEQ multiplex PCR reads again in MiXCR, with one record for every CDR3 protein. Here the sample spans 150,000 to 200,000 distinct CDR3 sequences, 95% to 97% being singletons. The germline CDR1 and CDR2 sequences are DFQATT and SNEGSKA (reference sequence). With 6 bases removed from V and 3 bases from J, the gap between germline ends came to 12 bases. This CDR3 has 12 amino acids. Sequencing input: CD4+ T cells from PBMCs. This chain connects TRBV20-1 to TRBJ2-7; D ambiguous. This clonotype originated in a human donor with Susac syndrome. In nucleotides, the CDR3 is TGCAGTGCCAGATCAGGTAACTACGAGCAGTACGTC. Protein product: CSARSGNYEQYV.